Presented here are 25 T cell receptor beta chains from one specimen sequenced in a study of cytomegalovirus exposure and HLA in healthy donors. Produced via immunoSEQ multiplex PCR; TCRdb's table is partial and in-frame only. Of roughly 180,000 clones listed, around four fifths were seen once; the top ten hold approximately 7%. The sequencing sample was made of PBMCs. All receptors come from a man aged 18 to 29 in good health and CMV-seropositive.

The chain couples TRBV10-3 to TRBJ1-2; D is unclear. The ends were cut back, 4 bases at V and 3 bases at J, with 21 bases in the middle. From germline, CDR1 is ENHRY and CDR2 SYGVKD. The CDR3 loop spans 17 amino acids. CDR3 coding DNA: TGTGCCATCAGTGGGAGCGAACGACGGCCCGTCGACTATGGCTACACCTTC. Its protein is CAISGSERRPVDYGYTF.

This clone was seen just once. J is TRBJ2-1 and V is TRBV19; D perhaps matches TRBD2 (6 bases). Trimming left V 4 bases short and J 5 bases short, with 12 bases between. CDR3 length: 14 residues. CDR1 and CDR2 from the germline V gene are LNHDA and SQIVND (reference sequence). The CDR3 sequence is CASSTGEFDNEQFF. DNA of the CDR3: TGTGCCAGTAGTACGGGGGAGTTCGACAATGAGCAGTTCTTC.

The V and J genes are TRBV7-2 and TRBJ1-1; TRBD1 is a possible D gene (6 bases). Per germline, CDR1 SGHTA and CDR2 FQGNSA. Trimming removed 10 bases at V and 0 bases at J, with 12 bases between. The CDR3 spans 13 residues. The CDR3 DNA reads as TGTGCCACCCAGACAGGAGTGAACACTGAAGCTTTCTTT. Protein product: CATQTGVNTEAFF. The whole variable domain, remainder taken from reference TRBV7-2 and TRBJ1-1, is GAGVSQSPSNKVTEKGKDVELRCDPISGHTALYWYRQSLGQGLEFLIYFQGNSAPDKSGLPSDRFSAERTGGSVSTLTIQRTQQEDSAVYLCATQTGVNTEAFFGQGTRLTVV.

The gene calls are TRBV6-5 and TRBJ1-1, with D maybe TRBD1 (6 bases). CDR3 length equals 15 residues. Germline V gene sequence: CDR1 MNHEY, CDR2 SVGAGI. V was cut by 2 bases and J by 2 bases, with 12 bases left in between. In DNA, the CDR3 is TGTGCCAGCAGTTACAGCGGGGGCTATAACACTGAAGCTTTCTTT. Translation: CASSYSGGYNTEAFF.

About this clone itself: Additional DNA sequences in this sample encode the identical CDR3. The V gene is TRBV5-1, the J gene TRBJ2-2, with 10 positions matching TRBD2. CDR3 length: 16 amino acids. The trim removed 0 bases at V and 1 base at J, leaving 0 bases unmatched. Per germline, CDR1 SGHRS and CDR2 YFSETQ. This CDR3 is CASSLGLAGNTGELFF. As DNA, the CDR3 is TGCGCCAGCAGCTTGGGACTAGCGGGGAACACCGGGGAGCTGTTTTTT.

This chain connects TRBV30 to TRBJ1-2; 7 nucleotides match TRBD1. Germline loops: CDR1 GTSNPN, CDR2 SVGIG (reference sequence). V was clipped by 3 bases and J by 4 bases; unmatched bases: 2. There are 12 residues in the CDR3. The CDR3 loop is CAWSRGTYGYTF. CDR3 bases: TGTGCCTGGAGCAGGGGGACCTATGGCTACACCTTC.

This clone occurred a few times. This CDR3 is CSVGGTEAFF. As DNA, the CDR3 is TGCAGCGTTGGAGGGACTGAAGCTTTCTTT. The rearrangement joins TRBV29-1 to TRBJ1-1; D not certain. Looked up from germline, CDR1 is SQVTM and CDR2 is ANQGSEA. The CDR3 length is 10 residues. The V end was cut by 4 bases, the J end by 5 bases, with 5 bases between.

This sequence joins TRBV9 and TRBJ1-2; 9 positions match TRBD1. CDR3 size: 15 residues. V dropped 0 bases and J dropped 8; count of bases not matched to a gene: 8. Germline values: CDR1 SGDLS, CDR2 YYNGEE. As DNA, the CDR3 is TGTGCCAGCAGCGTAGTTGACAGGGGGGCGCGGGGCTACACCTTC. It yields the protein CASSVVDRGARGYTF.

The chain has TRBV6-5 and TRBJ1-2; tentatively, D is TRBD1 (5 bases). V gave up 2 bases and J gave up 11 bases, with 15 bases separating them. This CDR3 region has 13 residues. Germline CDR1 reads MNHEY; CDR2 reads SVGAGI. The CDR3 sequence is CASSYGSQVVYTF. In nucleotides, the CDR3 is TGTGCCAGCAGTTACGGGTCACAGGTTGTTTACACCTTC.

V usage is TRBV7-8 and J usage is TRBJ2-7, with TRBD1 matching 7 bases. This CDR3 spans 12 amino acids. V dropped 5 bases and J dropped 6; count of bases not matched to a gene: 4. The germline V gene has CDR1 SGHVS and CDR2 FQNEAQ. CDR3 protein: CASSPTGSEQYF. CDR3 bases: TGTGCCAGCAGCCCGACAGGGAGCGAGCAGTACTTC. Supplemented by reference TRBV7-8 and TRBJ2-7, the full variable domain reads GAGVSQSPRYKVAKRGQDVALRCDPISGHVSLFWYQQALGQGPEFLTYFQNEAQLDKSGLPSDRFFAERPEGSVSTLKIQRTQQEDSAVYLCASSPTGSEQYFGPGTRLTVT.

The chain carries TRBV15 and TRBJ2-7; no clear D gene. The length of the CDR3 is 15 residues. V was pared by 5 bases and J by 3 bases, with 17 bases between. Germline loops: CDR1 LNHNV, CDR2 YYDKDF (reference sequence). The CDR3, as DNA: TGTGCCACCAGCGTCCTTCCCGCGGCACTCTACGAGCAGTACTTC. Its translation: CATSVLPAALYEQYF.

This sequence joins TRBV4-3 and TRBJ2-2; a weak D match, TRBD2 (5 bases). Germline V gene data show CDR1 as LGHNA and CDR2 as YSLEER. This CDR3 spans 14 amino acids. V was clipped by 4 bases and J by 7 bases, with 13 bases between them. The CDR3 here is CASSPAAHLGELFF. The CDR3 DNA sequence: TGCGCCAGCAGCCCAGCGGCCCACCTCGGGGAGCTGTTTTTT.

The gene calls are TRBV19 and TRBJ1-5; 8 nucleotides line up with TRBD1. The germline V gene encodes CDR1 LNHDA and CDR2 SQIVND (reference sequence). CDR3 length: 15 residues. Unmatched junction bases numbered 9, after V lost 6 bases and J lost 5 bases. The CDR3: CASSFGQGNYQPQHF. CDR3 bases: TGTGCCAGTAGCTTCGGACAGGGAAACTATCAGCCCCAGCATTTT.

The CDR3 here is CASTLAGSTSYEQYF. The CDR3 DNA sequence: TGCGCCAGCACCTTAGCCGGGAGTACCTCCTACGAGCAGTACTTC. The chain is built from TRBV5-1 and TRBJ2-7; TRBD2 might be the D (6 bases). V lost 6 bases, J lost 0 bases, and 16 bases lay in between. The CDR3 contains 15 residues. Germline CDR1 and CDR2: SGHRS and YFSETQ.

V and J are TRBV29-1 and TRBJ2-7; a weak D match, TRBD2 (5 bases). This CDR3 is 11 amino acids long. In germline, CDR1 is SQVTM, CDR2 ANQGSEA. V lost 6 bases, J lost 6 bases, and 12 bases lay in between. CDR3 coding DNA: TGCAGCGTCTACGCCGAGGGCGAGCAGTACTTC. It encodes CSVYAEGEQYF.

The rearrangement joins TRBV5-1 to TRBJ2-1; D might be TRBD1 (6 bases). CDR3 length equals 13 residues. Germline lookup yields CDR1 SGHRS and CDR2 YFSETQ. V was shortened by 2 bases and J by 6 bases, with 9 bases between the two germline ends. The CDR3 sequence: CASSFTGINEQFF. DNA of the CDR3: TGCGCCAGCAGCTTTACAGGGATCAATGAGCAGTTCTTC.

The chain recombines TRBV2 with TRBJ1-3; D gene uncertain. The V end was cut by 6 bases, the J end by 2 bases, with 5 bases between. The CDR3 has 12 amino acids. Germline-derived CDR1 and CDR2 are SNHLY and FYNNEI. The CDR3 spells CASRGAGNTIYF. In nucleotides, the CDR3 is TGTGCCAGCAGGGGAGCTGGAAACACCATATATTTT.

The CDR3, as DNA: TGTGCCAGCAGTGAAGCACTTAGGACTAGCGGGAGACTCAAGTTCTTC. It translates to CASSEALRTSGRLKFF. The rearrangement links TRBV6-1 to TRBJ2-1; 13 bases fit TRBD2. The V segment lost 0 bases and the J segment 14 bases; nucleotides outside the gene matches: 10. CDR3 length equals 16 residues. Germline CDR1 is MNHNS and CDR2 is SASEGT.

This clone showed up just a few times. The chain carries TRBV7-9 and TRBJ1-1; D is ambiguous. Germline CDR1 and CDR2: SEHNR and FQNEAQ (reference sequence). The CDR3 length is 13 residues. Between the trimmed V and J ends, which lost 3 bases and 1 base, there was a span of 6 bases. CDR3 amino acids: CASSFEGNTEAFF. In DNA form, the CDR3 reads TGTGCCAGCAGCTTTGAGGGGAACACTGAAGCTTTCTTT. The whole variable domain, remainder taken from reference TRBV7-9 and TRBJ1-1, is DTGVSQNPRHKITKRGQNVTFRCDPISEHNRLYWYRQTLGQGPEFLTYFQNEAQLEKSRLLSDRFSAERPKGSFSTLEIQRTEQGDSAMYLCASSFEGNTEAFFGQGTRLTVV.

This rearrangement joins TRBV10-3 to TRBJ2-5, with D possibly matching TRBD2 (5 bases). CDR1 ENHRY and CDR2 SYGVKD come from the germline V gene. The CDR3 spans 12 residues. V lost 8 bases to trimming and J lost 1 base, with 8 bases between them. The CDR3 DNA is TGTGCCATCCGGGGAATCCAAGAGACCCAGTACTTC. The encoded protein is CAIRGIQETQYF.

The table lists this clone with many counts. The genes are TRBV4-2 and TRBJ1-3, with no clear D. The V gene lost 0 bases and the J gene lost 1 base, with 13 bases spanning the gap. The CDR3 contains 17 residues. Germline-derived CDR1 and CDR2 are LGHNA and YNFKEQ. The CDR3 here is CASSQDRGIGSGNTIYF. The DNA for the CDR3 is TGTGCCAGCAGCCAAGATCGGGGAATAGGATCTGGAAACACCATATATTTT.

This clone was found a few times. V is TRBV19 and J is TRBJ1-2, with D possibly being TRBD1 (5 bases). V lost 5 bases and J 7 bases, leaving 17 bases between the germline ends. Looked up from germline, CDR1 is LNHDA and CDR2 is SQIVND (reference sequence). The length of the CDR3 is 14 residues. The CDR3 spells CASSGTTGESGYTF. The CDR3 nucleotides are TGTGCCAGTAGTGGAACTACAGGAGAGAGTGGCTACACCTTC. The whole variable domain, remainder taken from reference TRBV19 and TRBJ1-2, is DGGITQSPKYLFRKEGQNVTLSCEQNLNHDAMYWYRQDPGQGLRLIYYSQIVNDFQKGDIAEGYSVSREKKESFPLTVTSAQKNPTAFYLCASSGTTGESGYTFGSGTRLTVV.

J is TRBJ2-3 and V is TRBV6-4; 8 bases fit TRBD2. This CDR3 has 16 residues. Germline CDR1 is MRHNA and CDR2 is SNTAGT. V lost 6 bases and J lost 0; bases outside the gene matches: 8. Here the CDR3 DNA reads TGTGCCAGCAGCAACGCAGCGGGGGCTAGCACAGATACGCAGTATTTT. Translating gives CASSNAAGASTDTQYF.

The V call is TRBV9, the J call TRBJ2-5, with D possibly being TRBD1 (5 bases). CDR1 and CDR2 from the germline V gene are SGDLS and YYNGEE. V was pared by 4 bases and J by 5 bases, with 9 bases between. The CDR3 totals 12 residues. CDR3 sequence: CASSPGLETQYF. DNA for the CDR3: TGTGCCAGCAGCCCAGGGTTGGAGACCCAGTACTTC.

This sequence joins TRBV7-9 and TRBJ1-2; D gene ambiguous. The V end lost 0 bases, the J end lost 4 bases, and 12 bases lay between the germline ends. CDR1 is SEHNR and CDR2 is FQNEAQ in the germline V gene (reference sequence). There are 15 residues in the CDR3. The CDR3 DNA follows: TGTGCCAGCAGCTTAGCGCGAGGTACCAGCTATGGCTACACCTTC. Its translation is CASSLARGTSYGYTF. The full variable domain, its missing parts supplied by reference TRBV7-9 and TRBJ1-2, is DTGVSQNPRHKITKRGQNVTFRCDPISEHNRLYWYRQTLGQGPEFLTYFQNEAQLEKSRLLSDRFSAERPKGSFSTLEIQRTEQGDSAMYLCASSLARGTSYGYTFGSGTRLTVV.